The 25 T cell receptor beta chains below were found in one sample sequenced in a study of blood T cell repertoires in COVID-19. Only in-frame clones appear in the TCRdb table, and some are missing; sequencing was by immunoSEQ multiplex PCR. Here the sample spans about 230,000 clones, 81% being singletons. Sequencing was carried out using peripheral blood. Receptors were obtained from a woman over 75 with acute or convalescent COVID-19.

The rearrangement uses TRBV18 and TRBJ2-7; TRBD2 aligns across 8 bases. With 4 bases clipped from V and 2 bases from J, the junction kept 7 bases outside the gene matches. CDR1 KGHSH and CDR2 LQKENI come from the germline V gene. The CDR3 is made up of 15 amino acids. The CDR3 coding sequence is TGTGCCAGCTCACTACTAGCGGATGTGACCTACGAGCAGTACTTC. It is translated as CASSLLADVTYEQYF.

The chain has TRBV3-1 (or the pseudogene TRBV3-2) and TRBJ2-5; 8 nucleotides agree with TRBD1. Germline values: CDR1 LGHDT, CDR2 YNNKEL (reference sequence). The CDR3 is made up of 14 amino acids. The junction had 4 bases not matched to a gene; V was cut back by 3 bases and J by 4 bases. In nucleotides, the CDR3 is TGTGCCAGCAGCCATCGTCAGGGGGCAGAGACCCAGTACTTC. This encodes CASSHRQGAETQYF.

The V gene is TRBV5-1, the J gene TRBJ1-2; the match to TRBD1 covers 8 bases. This CDR3 comprises 16 residues. Trimming cost V 2 bases and J 4 bases; bases outside gene matches: 10. In germline, CDR1 is SGHRS, CDR2 YFSETQ. Written as DNA, the CDR3 is TGCGCCAGCAGCTTAAACTCACAGGGGGTGGTCTATGGCTACACCTTC. As protein: CASSLNSQGVVYGYTF. The whole variable domain, filled in from reference TRBV5-1 and TRBJ1-2, reads KAGVTQTPRYLIKTRGQQVTLSCSPISGHRSVSWYQQTPGQGLQFLFEYFSETQRNKGNFPGRFSGRQFSNSRSEMNVSTLELGDSALYLCASSLNSQGVVYGYTFGSGTRLTVV.

CDR3 loop: CASSFEQAAQDTQYF. CDR3 DNA: TGCGCCAGCAGCTTCGAACAGGCGGCTCAAGATACGCAGTATTTT. This rearrangement joins TRBV5-1 to TRBJ2-3; D perhaps matches TRBD1 (5 bases). V gave up 2 bases and J gave up 5 bases, with 15 bases separating them. The CDR3 loop spans 15 amino acids. CDR1 and CDR2 (germline): SGHRS, YFSETQ.

This chain uses TRBV5-4 with TRBJ2-7; 11 bases match TRBD1. CDR1 and CDR2 (germline): SGHNT, YYREEE (reference sequence). The CDR3 is 16 amino acids. V gave up 4 bases and J gave up 1 base; unmatched junction bases: 7. The DNA of the CDR3 is TGTGCCAGCAGCGGACAGGGGGCTGTCTCTTCCTACGAGCAGTACTTC. Encoded protein: CASSGQGAVSSYEQYF.

Written as DNA, the CDR3 is TGTGCCAGCAGCTCTGAGGGATATTCACCCCTCCACTTT. Residues: CASSSEGYSPLHF. The V call is TRBV5-4, the J call TRBJ1-6; the D is unclear. The ends were cut back, 3 bases at V and 8 bases at J, with 9 bases in the middle. The V gene's germline CDR1 is SGHNT and CDR2 YYREEE (reference sequence). This CDR3 is 13 amino acids long.

The chain links TRBV5-1 to TRBJ1-6; D remains ambiguous. Germline assignment: CDR1 SGHRS and CDR2 YFSETQ. CDR3 length equals 17 residues. Deletions cut 0 bases from V and 0 bases from J, with 10 bases between. CDR3 loop: CASSLVPGSSYNSPLHF. In DNA, the CDR3 is TGCGCCAGCAGCTTGGTTCCGGGGAGCTCCTATAATTCACCCCTCCACTTT.

This clone was seen only a few times. The chain uses TRBV29-1 and TRBJ2-7, with D perhaps TRBD1 (6 bases). The CDR3 totals 15 residues. Trimming took off 1 base at V and 4 bases at J, with 17 bases between the two ends. Germline CDR1 is SQVTM and CDR2 is ANQGSEA. CDR3 bases: TGCAGCGTTGAAGGGGGCACAGGGTTGACTTACGAGCAGTACTTC. This gives the protein CSVEGGTGLTYEQYF.

The chain links TRBV6-5 to TRBJ2-3; tentative D call: TRBD2 (5 bases). This CDR3 is 13 amino acids long. Germline V gives CDR1 MNHEY, CDR2 SVGAGI. V shed 7 bases and J shed 0 bases, with 8 bases lying between them. Here the CDR3 reads CASKRTSTDTQYF. CDR3 DNA: TGTGCCAGCAAGAGGACTAGCACAGATACGCAGTATTTT.

This chain links TRBV6-1 with TRBJ1-5; D gene ambiguous. Germline-derived CDR1 and CDR2 are MNHNS and SASEGT. The CDR3 length is 16 residues. V was pared by 1 base and J by 0 bases, with 10 bases between. The CDR3 bases are TGTGCCAGCAGTGAAGGGACTGCGAGTAGCAATCAGCCCCAGCATTTT. Translating it yields CASSEGTASSNQPQHF.

DNA for the CDR3: TGTGCCACCAGCAGAGAGAGAGCTGGAAACACCATATATTTT. It codes for CATSRERAGNTIYF. V usage is TRBV15 and J usage is TRBJ1-3; D call uncertain. Germline values: CDR1 LNHNV, CDR2 YYDKDF (reference sequence). The CDR3 sequence is 14 residues long. The V end lost 0 bases, the J end lost 2 bases, and 5 bases lay between the germline ends.

This chain joins TRBV9 and TRBJ1-1; 7 nucleotides agree with TRBD1. Germline trimming cut 5 bases from V and 5 bases from J; bases unmatched to any gene: 6. The germline V gene has CDR1 SGDLS and CDR2 YYNGEE. This CDR3 comprises 13 residues. The CDR3 region has the DNA TGTGCCAGCAGTGGAGGGGGCCATACTGAAGCTTTCTTT. It is translated as CASSGGGHTEAFF.

The chain is built from TRBV6-2 or TRBV6-3 and TRBJ1-6; the D gene is possibly TRBD1 (5 bases). This CDR3 has 14 amino acids. The V gene's germline CDR1 is MNHEY and CDR2 SVGEGT. The V and J ends lost 0 bases and 7 bases respectively, with 7 bases between them. The CDR3 sequence is CASSYSRQNSPLHF. In DNA, the CDR3 is TGTGCCAGCAGTTACTCGAGACAGAATTCACCCCTCCACTTT.

This clone was counted many times. The chain recombines TRBV7-8 with TRBJ2-3, with 9 bases aligning to TRBD1. Trimming at V came to 3 bases and at J to 4 bases, leaving 8 bases not matched to a gene. Germline V gene data show CDR1 as SGHVS and CDR2 as FQNEAQ. The CDR3 consists of 16 residues. CDR3 protein: CASSLRPGQGPDTQYF. In DNA, the CDR3 is TGTGCCAGCAGCTTGAGACCGGGACAGGGCCCAGATACGCAGTATTTT.

The gene calls are TRBV28 and TRBJ2-6, with 9 positions matching TRBD2. Germline-derived CDR1 and CDR2 are MDHEN and SYDVKM. CDR3 size: 17 residues. Losses at the gene ends were 7 bases for V and 0 bases for J; bases not matched to a gene: 7. DNA for the CDR3: TGTGCCAGCAAAGTAGCGGGGGCTATCTCTGGGGCCAACGTCCTGACTTTC. Its translation: CASKVAGAISGANVLTF.

This chain connects TRBV7-9 to TRBJ2-5; tentatively, D is TRBD2 (5 bases). Germline values: CDR1 SEHNR, CDR2 FQNEAQ (reference sequence). This CDR3 is built from 14 residues. V lost 4 bases and J 4 bases, leaving 13 bases between the germline ends. The CDR3 sequence: CASSSPDRGETQYF. The CDR3 DNA is TGTGCCAGCAGCTCGCCGGATCGGGGAGAGACCCAGTACTTC.

The chain combines TRBV2 with TRBJ1-2; the match to TRBD1 covers 8 bases. V lost 6 bases and J lost 2; bases outside the gene matches: 5. This CDR3 region has 14 residues. CDR1 is SNHLY and CDR2 is FYNNEI in the germline V gene. This chain's CDR3 is CASRGTGSNYGYTF. The CDR3 nucleotides read TGTGCCAGCAGGGGGACAGGCTCCAACTATGGCTACACCTTC.

V usage is TRBV20-1 and J usage is TRBJ1-1; no reliable D call. Trimming pared 3 bases from V and 1 base from J, leaving 9 bases between. The CDR3 totals 13 residues. In germline, CDR1 is DFQATT, CDR2 SNEGSKA (reference sequence). The CDR3 here is CSASSGENTEAFF. For the CDR3, the DNA is TGCAGTGCTAGTTCCGGGGAGAACACTGAAGCTTTCTTT.

This clone was picked up one time. The chain has TRBV9 and TRBJ2-3; D call uncertain. Looked up from germline, CDR1 is SGDLS and CDR2 is YYNGEE. V shed 6 bases and J shed 2 bases, with 13 bases lying between them. The CDR3 totals 14 residues. In DNA, the CDR3 is TGTGCCAGCAACGAGGCCCCCTCCACAGATACGCAGTATTTT. Translated, it gives CASNEAPSTDTQYF.

In DNA, the CDR3 is TGTGCCAGCGGATTAACGGGACAGGTGAACACTGAAGCTTTCTTT. It specifies CASGLTGQVNTEAFF. The chain joins TRBV7-2 to TRBJ1-1; 8 positions agree with TRBD1. Trimming removed 8 bases from V and 0 bases from J; junction bases left unmatched: 8. The CDR3 runs 15 residues. Germline V gene lookup returns CDR1 SGHTA and CDR2 FQGNSA.

The chain joins TRBV6-5 to TRBJ1-2; possible D gene TRBD1, 5 bases. This CDR3 region has 14 residues. The germline V gene has CDR1 MNHEY and CDR2 SVGAGI. The V and J ends lost 6 bases and 0 bases respectively, with 11 bases between them. CDR3 sequence (DNA): TGTGCCAGCAGGGTACAGGAAACTAACTATGGCTACACCTTC. Protein sequence: CASRVQETNYGYTF.

The V call is TRBV3-1 (or the pseudogene TRBV3-2), the J call TRBJ1-1; TRBD1 might be the D (5 bases). This CDR3 is 14 amino acids long. Germline CDR1 and CDR2: LGHDT and YNNKEL (reference sequence). V gave up 1 base and J gave up 1 base, with 7 bases separating them. The CDR3 DNA sequence: TGTGCCAGCAGCCAAGGCGGGGCGAACACTGAAGCTTTCTTT. Its translation: CASSQGGANTEAFF.

The chain joins TRBV4-1 to TRBJ2-1; 10 bases align to TRBD2. Per the germline V gene, CDR1 is MGHRA and CDR2 is YSYEKL. The CDR3 has 15 amino acids. Trimming removed 2 bases from V and 9 bases from J; junction bases left unmatched: 7. In DNA form, the CDR3 reads TGCGCCAGCAGCCAATCGCTAGCGGGAGTGGTTGAGCAGTTCTTC. This sequence encodes CASSQSLAGVVEQFF.

This chain's CDR3 is CASSMGPALGELFF. The CDR3 bases are TGTGCCAGTAGTATGGGCCCGGCGCTCGGGGAGCTGTTTTTT. The J gene is TRBJ2-2, the V gene TRBV19; D remains unclear. Trimming took 3 bases from V and 7 from J, leaving 12 bases between them. Germline V gene data show CDR1 as LNHDA and CDR2 as SQIVND (reference sequence). The CDR3 runs 14 residues.

The chain joins TRBV2 to TRBJ2-5; possibly TRBD2 for D (5 bases). The CDR3 is 16 amino acids. The germline V gene encodes CDR1 SNHLY and CDR2 FYNNEI. The germline V and J ends were trimmed by 7 bases and 1 base, with 19 bases remaining between them. CDR3 nucleotides: TGTGCCAGCATAAGGAGAGCGGCTCTAGTCCAAGAGACCCAGTACTTC. Protein sequence: CASIRRAALVQETQYF. Together with reference TRBV2 and TRBJ2-5, the CDR3 gives the full variable domain: EPEVTQTPSHQVTQMGQEVILRCVPISNHLYFYWYRQILGQKVEFLVSFYNNEISEKSEIFDDQFSVERPDGSNFTLKIRSTKLEDSAMYFCASIRRAALVQETQYFGPGTRLLVL.